The rows below give T cell receptor beta chains drawn from one sample of a study of blood T cell repertoires in COVID-19. Clones were sequenced by immunoSEQ multiplex PCR, and TCRdb holds only the in-frame ones, with some missing. The sample includes roughly 250,000 clones, around 93% seen only once; the top ten take 1% to 1.5%. The material sequenced was PBMCs or T cells enriched from blood (not recorded which). The receptor source for this set is a human donor in a cohort exposed to, infected with or recovered from COVID-19 (not recorded which). The donor label of this sample is uncertain. Both conserved end residues are part of each CDR3. Each record gives: clone size, D gene, V gene, J gene, CDR3 protein, CDR3 DNA. D genes are given only for firm matches. The listing skips clone size in some rows; elsewhere it reads once, few, many or a size class.

clone size: .; D gene: TRBD1; V gene: TRBV18; J gene: TRBJ1-5; CDR3 protein: CASSPSGGMEPQHF; CDR3 DNA: TGTGCCAGCTCACCATCAGGGGGCATGGAGCCCCAGCATTTT
clone size: .; D gene: .; V gene: TRBV12-3/TRBV12-4; J gene: TRBJ1-5; CDR3 protein: CASSLLRGRPQHF; CDR3 DNA: TGTGCCAGCAGCCTTCTGAGAGGGCGGCCCCAGCATTTT
clone size: .; D gene: .; V gene: TRBV7-3; J gene: TRBJ2-1; CDR3 protein: CASSLRPGLGGVTYNEQFF; CDR3 DNA: TGTGCCAGCAGCTTAAGACCAGGGCTCGGCGGGGTAACTTACAATGAGCAGTTCTTC
clone size: .; D gene: .; V gene: TRBV10-3; J gene: TRBJ2-7; CDR3 protein: CAISGQDSYEQYF; CDR3 DNA: TGTGCCATCAGTGGCCAGGACTCCTACGAGCAGTACTTC
clone size: .; D gene: .; V gene: TRBV5-6; J gene: TRBJ1-3; CDR3 protein: CASSFRSSGNTIYF; CDR3 DNA: TGTGCCAGCAGCTTTAGGAGCTCTGGAAACACCATATATTTT
clone size: .; D gene: .; V gene: TRBV11-3; J gene: TRBJ2-1; CDR3 protein: CASSLGGGAYNEQFF; CDR3 DNA: TGTGCCAGCAGCTTGGGCGGGGGCGCCTACAATGAGCAGTTCTTC
clone size: once; D gene: .; V gene: TRBV2; J gene: TRBJ1-5; CDR3 protein: CASSEGEQPQHF; CDR3 DNA: TGTGCCAGCAGTGAGGGAGAACAGCCCCAGCATTTT
clone size: .; D gene: TRBD1; V gene: TRBV6-6; J gene: TRBJ1-3; CDR3 protein: CASSYSNRGLNTIYF; CDR3 DNA: TGTGCCAGCAGTTACTCCAACAGGGGGCTCAACACCATATATTTT
clone size: .; D gene: TRBD1; V gene: TRBV15; J gene: TRBJ2-7; CDR3 protein: CATSTSGTGTYEQYF; CDR3 DNA: TGTGCCACCAGCACATCCGGGACAGGGACCTACGAGCAGTACTTC
clone size: .; D gene: .; V gene: TRBV18; J gene: TRBJ2-6; CDR3 protein: CASSPRPGNSGANVLTF; CDR3 DNA: TGTGCCAGCTCACCACGTCCAGGGAACTCTGGGGCCAACGTCCTGACTTTC
clone size: .; D gene: .; V gene: TRBV30; J gene: TRBJ1-2; CDR3 protein: CAWSAGLEGGYTF; CDR3 DNA: TGTGCCTGGAGCGCGGGACTCGAGGGTGGCTACACCTTC
clone size: .; D gene: .; V gene: TRBV5-1; J gene: TRBJ2-2; CDR3 protein: CASSSYRELGAGELFF; CDR3 DNA: TGCGCCAGCAGCTCGTACAGGGAGTTAGGTGCCGGGGAGCTGTTTTTT
clone size: .; D gene: .; V gene: TRBV19; J gene: TRBJ2-7; CDR3 protein: CASSIARGEQYF; CDR3 DNA: TGTGCCAGTAGTATAGCCCGGGGAGAGCAGTACTTC
clone size: .; D gene: .; V gene: TRBV14; J gene: TRBJ1-1; CDR3 protein: CASSQAGLERAFF; CDR3 DNA: TGTGCCAGCAGCCAAGCCGGACTCGAGAGAGCTTTCTTT
clone size: .; D gene: .; V gene: TRBV25-1; J gene: TRBJ1-4; CDR3 protein: CASRRGENNEKLFF; CDR3 DNA: TGTGCCAGCAGACGGGGGGAAAATAATGAAAAACTGTTTTTT
clone size: .; D gene: .; V gene: TRBV19; J gene: TRBJ2-1; CDR3 protein: CASTDGGSPRLGFKFF; CDR3 DNA: TGTGCCAGTACTGATGGCGGCAGTCCTCGGCTAGGTTTCAAGTTCTTC
clone size: .; D gene: .; V gene: TRBV6-6; J gene: TRBJ2-1; CDR3 protein: CASRPEEDEQFF; CDR3 DNA: TGTGCCAGCAGACCCGAGGAGGATGAGCAGTTCTTC